This is a list of T cell receptor beta chains from one sample in a study of blood T cells in healthy people across ages. Each CDR3 protein gets one entry after TCRdb re-called the 5' RACE reads with MiXCR. This repertoire shows a few hundred thousand distinct CDR3 sequences, 25% to 30% found once; its top ten account for approximately 18%. The sequenced sample consisted of blood. The receptors originated from a woman in her 70s in good health. CDR3s include the opening cysteine and the closing phenylalanine or tryptophan. Each record gives: J gene, clone size, V gene, D gene, CDR3 protein, CDR3 DNA. A D gene is named only where the DNA matches it firmly. Rows may omit the clone size; those that give it use once, few, many or a size class.

TRBJ2-3 NA TRBV7-6 NA CASSSRPQARDAQYF TGTGCCAGCAGCTCCAGGCCCCAAGCGAGAGATGCGCAGTATTTT
TRBJ2-3 NA TRBV28 NA CATKVGGTSTDTQYF TGTGCCACCAAGGTTGGCGGGACTAGCACAGATACGCAGTATTTT
TRBJ2-5 few TRBV6-5 NA CASGKSMSGHETQYF TGTGCCAGCGGGAAGTCTATGAGCGGACACGAGACCCAGTACTTC
TRBJ2-2 few TRBV25-1 TRBD1 CASSKRQGGTGELFF TGTGCCAGCAGCAAACGACAGGGCGGCACCGGGGAGCTGTTTTTT
TRBJ1-2 few TRBV5-1 NA CASSLGGARGLDYGYTF TGCGCCAGCAGCTTGGGGGGGGCGCGTGGATTAGACTATGGCTACACCTTC
TRBJ1-1 few TRBV2 NA CASSELNTEAFF TGTGCCAGCAGTGAATTGAACACTGAAGCTTTCTTT
TRBJ2-1 NA TRBV11-2 NA CASSLIKGEQFF TGTGCCAGCAGCTTAATTAAGGGTGAGCAGTTCTTC
TRBJ2-2 few TRBV5-1 TRBD2 CASSLVLAGATGELFF TGCGCCAGCAGCTTGGTACTAGCGGGTGCCACCGGGGAGCTGTTTTTT
TRBJ1-2 NA TRBV4-2 NA CASSQELGEINYGYTF TGTGCCAGCAGCCAAGAATTGGGGGAAATCAACTATGGCTACACCTTC
TRBJ2-5 NA TRBV20-1 TRBD2 CSAREGTSVETQYF TGCAGTGCTAGAGAAGGGACTAGCGTGGAGACCCAGTACTTC
TRBJ1-2 NA TRBV28 NA CASRPTGTSYGYTF TGTGCCAGCAGACCAACCGGGACCAGCTATGGCTACACCTTC
TRBJ2-6 few TRBV7-9 NA CASSSAAGSGANVLTF TGTGCCAGCAGCTCCGCGGCCGGCTCTGGGGCCAACGTCCTGACTTTC
TRBJ2-1 few TRBV20-1 NA CSALLSSGSGNEQFF TGCAGTGCCCTATTATCGAGCGGCTCTGGCAATGAGCAGTTCTTC
TRBJ2-1 NA TRBV7-2 NA CASSPWGLGGSSYNEQFF TGTGCCAGCAGCCCATGGGGACTTGGGGGGAGCTCCTACAATGAGCAGTTCTTC
TRBJ2-3 NA TRBV27 TRBD2 CASTRTSGGATDTQYF TGTGCCTCCACTAGGACTAGCGGGGGAGCCACAGATACGCAGTATTTT
TRBJ2-5 NA TRBV20-1 TRBD1 CSAGGAGETQYF TGCAGTGCAGGGGGCGCAGGAGAGACCCAGTACTTC
TRBJ2-1 few TRBV27 TRBD1 CASRGAGTGRRVAYF TGTGCCAGCCGGGGCGCGGGGACAGGGAGAAGGGTGGCGTACTTC
TRBJ1-6 NA TRBV6-2/TRBV6-3 NA CASSYPGTPKSSYNSPLHF TGTGCCAGCAGTTATCCCGGGACACCCAAGAGCTCCTATAATTCACCCCTCCACTTT
TRBJ1-5 NA TRBV7-9 TRBD1 CASSRTGEYGNQPQHF TGTGCCAGCAGTCGGACAGGGGAATACGGCAATCAGCCCCAGCATTTT
TRBJ2-5 NA TRBV6-5 NA CASSYALRSKETQYF TGTGCCAGCAGTTACGCCCTCAGAAGTAAGGAGACCCAGTACTTC
TRBJ1-4 NA TRBV7-9 TRBD1 CASSFGDSREKLFF TGTGCCAGCAGCTTCGGGGACAGTCGGGAAAAACTGTTTTTT
TRBJ2-5 few TRBV2 NA CASSFGQSQETQYF TGTGCCAGCAGCTTCGGACAGAGCCAAGAGACCCAGTACTTC
TRBJ2-3 many TRBV6-5 NA CASSYSGDSDCSF TGTGCCAGCAGTTACTCAGGGGACTCCGATTGTAGCTTT
TRBJ1-4 NA TRBV3-1 NA CASSLRATARTNEKLFF TGTGCCAGCAGCCTACGGGCGACGGCCCGAACTAATGAAAAACTGTTTTTT